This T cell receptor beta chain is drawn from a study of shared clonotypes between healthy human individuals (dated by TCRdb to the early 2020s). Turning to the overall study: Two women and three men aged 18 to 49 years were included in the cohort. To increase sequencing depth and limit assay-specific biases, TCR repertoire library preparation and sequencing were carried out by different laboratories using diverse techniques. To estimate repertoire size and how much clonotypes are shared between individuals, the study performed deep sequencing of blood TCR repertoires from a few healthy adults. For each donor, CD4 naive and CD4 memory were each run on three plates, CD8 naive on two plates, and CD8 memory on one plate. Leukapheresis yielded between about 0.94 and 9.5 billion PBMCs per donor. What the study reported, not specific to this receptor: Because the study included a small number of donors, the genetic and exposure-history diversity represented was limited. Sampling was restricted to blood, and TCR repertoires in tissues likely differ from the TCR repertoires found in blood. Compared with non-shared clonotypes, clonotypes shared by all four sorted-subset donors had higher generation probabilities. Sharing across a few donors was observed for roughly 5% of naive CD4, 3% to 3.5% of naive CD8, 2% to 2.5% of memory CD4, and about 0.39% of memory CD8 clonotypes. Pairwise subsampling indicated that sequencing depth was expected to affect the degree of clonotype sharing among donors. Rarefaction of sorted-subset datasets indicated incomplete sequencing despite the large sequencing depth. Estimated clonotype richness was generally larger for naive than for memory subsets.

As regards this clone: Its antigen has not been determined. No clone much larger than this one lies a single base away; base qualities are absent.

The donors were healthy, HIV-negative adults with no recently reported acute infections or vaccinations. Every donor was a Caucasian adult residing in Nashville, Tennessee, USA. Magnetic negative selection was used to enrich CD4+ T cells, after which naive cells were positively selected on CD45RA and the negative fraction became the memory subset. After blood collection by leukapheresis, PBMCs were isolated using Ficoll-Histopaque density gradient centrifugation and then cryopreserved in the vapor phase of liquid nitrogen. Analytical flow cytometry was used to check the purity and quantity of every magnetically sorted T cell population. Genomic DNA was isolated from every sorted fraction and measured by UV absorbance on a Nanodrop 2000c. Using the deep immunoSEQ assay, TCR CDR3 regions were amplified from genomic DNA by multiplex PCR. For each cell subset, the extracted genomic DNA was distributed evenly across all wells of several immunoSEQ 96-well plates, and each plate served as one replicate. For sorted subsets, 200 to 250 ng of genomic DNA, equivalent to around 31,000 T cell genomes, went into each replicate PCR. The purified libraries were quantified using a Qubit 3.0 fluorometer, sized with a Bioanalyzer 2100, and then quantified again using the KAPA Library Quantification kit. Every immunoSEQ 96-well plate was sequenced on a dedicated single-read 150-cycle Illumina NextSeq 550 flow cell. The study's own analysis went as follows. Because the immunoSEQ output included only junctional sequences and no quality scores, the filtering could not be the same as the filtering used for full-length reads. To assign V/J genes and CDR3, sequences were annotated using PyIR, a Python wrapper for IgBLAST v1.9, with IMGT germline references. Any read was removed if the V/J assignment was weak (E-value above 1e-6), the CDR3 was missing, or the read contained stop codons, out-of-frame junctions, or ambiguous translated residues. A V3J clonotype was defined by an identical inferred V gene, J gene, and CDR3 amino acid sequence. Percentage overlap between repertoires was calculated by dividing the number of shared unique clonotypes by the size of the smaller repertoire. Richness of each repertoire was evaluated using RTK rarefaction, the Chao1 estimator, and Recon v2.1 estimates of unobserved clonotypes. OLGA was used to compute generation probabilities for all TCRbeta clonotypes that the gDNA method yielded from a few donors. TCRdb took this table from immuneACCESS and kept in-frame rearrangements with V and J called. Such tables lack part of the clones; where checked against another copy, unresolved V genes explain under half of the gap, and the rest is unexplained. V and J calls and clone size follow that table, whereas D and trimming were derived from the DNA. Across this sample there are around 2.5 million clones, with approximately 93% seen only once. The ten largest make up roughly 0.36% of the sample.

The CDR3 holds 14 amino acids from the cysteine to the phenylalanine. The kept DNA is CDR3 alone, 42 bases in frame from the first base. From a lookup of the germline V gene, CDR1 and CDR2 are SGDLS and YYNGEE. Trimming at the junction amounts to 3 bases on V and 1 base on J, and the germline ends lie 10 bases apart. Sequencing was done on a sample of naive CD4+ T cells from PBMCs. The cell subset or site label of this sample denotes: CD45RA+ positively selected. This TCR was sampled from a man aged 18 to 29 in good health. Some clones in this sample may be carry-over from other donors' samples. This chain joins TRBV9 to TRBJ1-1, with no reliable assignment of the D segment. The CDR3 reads CASSGPQANTEAFF. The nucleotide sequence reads TGTGCCAGCAGCGGGCCGCAGGCGAACACTGAAGCTTTCTTT.